This TCR beta chain was captured in a study of identical twins. TCRdb reprocessed the 5' RACE reads with MiXCR, giving one entry per CDR3 protein. The sample comprises about 730,000 distinct CDR3 sequences, around 20% of which are singletons, and around 4.4% rests with the top ten. Germline trimming cut 6 bases from V and 3 bases from J; bases unmatched to any gene: 7. The CDR3 is 13 residues long. CDR1 is DFQATT and CDR2 is SNEGSKA in the germline V gene (reference sequence). These data were likewise used in another study, on T cells expressing NK-cell markers.

The origin of this receptor is a young woman in good health. The sample was PBMCs. The chain combines TRBV20-1 with TRBJ1-2, with TRBD1 matching 7 bases. CDR3 bases: TGCAGTGCCCTAGGAGGGGGCGACTATGGCTACACCTTC. Translating gives CSALGGGDYGYTF.